These T cell receptor beta chains were read from a single sample in a study of response to subunit inactivated influenza vaccine. Each CDR3 protein gets one entry after TCRdb re-called the RT-PCR reads with MiXCR. Among some 850,000 distinct CDR3 sequences listed, about a fifth were seen once. This sample comprised PBMCs from blood, obtained roughly 5 days after vaccination. Receptors were obtained from a man aged 50 to 59 who received an inactivated influenza vaccine. Both conserved end residues are part of each CDR3. The D gene is left open where the match is weak. Where a row states a size, it is once, few, many or the class of an expanded clone; other rows omit it.

>few|TRBJ2-7|TRBD1|TRBV7-6
CASSLELGQGFYEQYF
TGTGCCAGCAGCTTAGAACTAGGACAGGGTTTCTACGAGCAGTACTTC
>many|TRBJ1-5|TRBD1|TRBV5-1
CASSYQGAVGQPQHF
TGCGCCAGCAGCTACCAGGGGGCGGTTGGTCAGCCCCAGCATTTT
>-|TRBJ2-6|-|TRBV18
CASSPPGTLAGANVLTF
TGTGCCAGCTCACCCCCTGGGACCCTCGCTGGGGCCAACGTCCTGACTTTC
>-|TRBJ1-2|-|TRBV4-2
CASSQDNYGYTF
TGTGCCAGCAGCCAAGATAACTATGGCTACACCTTC
>-|TRBJ2-1|-|TRBV5-1
CASSLMPDSYNEQFF
TGCGCCAGCAGCTTGATGCCTGACTCCTACAATGAGCAGTTCTTC
>few|TRBJ2-5|-|TRBV28
CASSLTTPRETQYF
TGTGCCAGCAGTCTTACTACACCGCGGGAGACCCAGTACTTC
>many|TRBJ2-7|TRBD2|TRBV18
CASSPGTTNYEQYF
TGTGCCAGCTCACCCGGGACTACTAACTACGAGCAGTACTTC
>few|TRBJ2-3|-|TRBV7-8
CASSLVTGETDTQYF
TGTGCCAGCAGCTTAGTAACGGGAGAGACAGATACGCAGTATTTT
>-|TRBJ2-5|-|TRBV7-8
CASSPTPGETQYF
TGTGCCAGCAGCCCCACCCCAGGCGAGACCCAGTACTTC
>few|TRBJ1-2|TRBD1|TRBV4-3
CASSPNLRTGAFSGYTF
TGCGCCAGCAGCCCCAATCTTCGGACAGGGGCCTTTTCTGGCTACACCTTC
>-|TRBJ2-5|TRBD2|TRBV11-2
CASSYGLAGVLETQYF
TGTGCCAGCAGCTACGGACTAGCGGGAGTATTGGAGACCCAGTACTTC
>many|TRBJ2-3|TRBD2|TRBV12-3/TRBV12-4
CASRWTSGSFTDTQYF
TGTGCCAGCAGGTGGACTAGCGGGTCCTTCACAGATACGCAGTATTTT
>-|TRBJ2-1|TRBD2|TRBV6-1
CASIGLALSYNEQFF
TGTGCCAGCATTGGACTAGCTTTGTCCTACAATGAGCAGTTCTTC
>-|TRBJ2-1|TRBD1|TRBV6-1
CASSVGDRDIREQFF
TGTGCCAGCAGTGTAGGAGACAGGGACATTAGGGAGCAGTTCTTC
>few|TRBJ1-2|-|TRBV10-3
CAISESQIWQTYGYTF
TGTGCCATCAGTGAGTCGCAGATTTGGCAGACGTATGGCTACACCTTC
>few|TRBJ1-6|-|TRBV6-5
CASSYSQSSYNSPLHF
TGTGCCAGCAGTTACTCACAGAGCTCCTATAATTCACCCCTCCACTTT
>few|TRBJ2-1|TRBD1|TRBV6-1
CASRRGLSYNEQFF
TGTGCCAGCAGAAGGGGGCTCTCCTACAATGAGCAGTTCTTC
>few|TRBJ2-2|TRBD2|TRBV6-1
CASSTGLAGTGELFF
TGTGCCAGCAGTACCGGACTAGCGGGCACCGGGGAGCTGTTTTTT
>many|TRBJ2-1|-|TRBV9
CASSVAAGSYNEQFF
TGTGCCAGCAGCGTAGCGGCGGGGTCCTACAATGAGCAGTTCTTC
>many|TRBJ2-3|-|TRBV10-3
CAISESGESTDTQYF
TGTGCCATCAGTGAGTCGGGGGAATCCACAGATACGCAGTATTTT
>few|TRBJ1-1|-|TRBV7-2
CASSSSGHQAFF
TGTGCCAGCAGCTCCTCGGGACATCAAGCTTTCTTT
>few|TRBJ1-5|TRBD1|TRBV5-1
CASSDTGGRQPQHF
TGCGCCAGCAGCGATACAGGGGGCAGGCAGCCCCAGCATTTT
>few|TRBJ2-3|TRBD2|TRBV4-3
CASSWSSSGGATDTQYF
TGCGCCAGCAGCTGGTCGTCCAGCGGGGGGGCCACAGATACGCAGTATTTT
>few|TRBJ1-2|-|TRBV4-3
CASSQGPGLFRGYTF
TGCGCCAGCAGCCAAGGCCCGGGACTTTTCCGGGGCTACACCTTC
>few|TRBJ2-3|-|TRBV30
CAWTRLFTDTQYF
TGTGCCTGGACTCGGCTATTCACAGATACGCAGTATTTT
>many|TRBJ1-1|-|TRBV6-2/TRBV6-3
CASSYSTGKAFF
TGTGCCAGCAGTTACTCTACAGGAAAAGCTTTCTTT
>-|TRBJ2-1|-|TRBV11-2
CASSLSGQMEFF
TGTGCCAGCAGCTTGTCCGGACAGATGGAGTTCTTC
>few|TRBJ1-6|-|TRBV7-3
CASSAQGSDNSPLHF
TGTGCCAGCAGTGCACAGGGTTCGGATAATTCACCCCTCCACTTT
>few|TRBJ2-5|-|TRBV12-3/TRBV12-4
CASSFRGRLQETQYF
TGTGCCAGCAGTTTTCGTGGGAGGCTCCAAGAGACCCAGTACTTC
>-|TRBJ2-7|TRBD1|TRBV7-6
CASSSRTGRNYEQYF
TGTGCCAGCAGCTCGCGGACAGGAAGAAACTACGAGCAGTACTTC
>-|TRBJ2-1|-|TRBV15
CATSRSGGGPFF
TGTGCCACCAGCAGGTCCGGAGGGGGGCCGTTCTTC
>-|TRBJ2-7|TRBD1|TRBV5-1
CASSLAGRGQDEQYF
TGCGCCAGCAGCTTGGCGGGCAGGGGGCAAGACGAGCAGTACTTC
>many|TRBJ2-7|TRBD1|TRBV5-1
CASSLDRGYEQYF
TGCGCCAGCAGCTTGGACAGGGGCTACGAGCAGTACTTC
>few|TRBJ2-7|-|TRBV20-1
CSAWRGDSYEQYF
TGCAGTGCTTGGAGGGGAGACTCCTACGAGCAGTACTTC
>-|TRBJ2-3|TRBD2|TRBV4-3
CASSQNIAGASDTQYF
TGCGCCAGCAGCCAAAATATAGCGGGAGCGTCAGATACGCAGTATTTT
>-|TRBJ1-1|-|TRBV5-1
CASSRGQRDTEAFF
TGCGCCAGCAGCCGAGGACAGAGGGACACTGAAGCTTTCTTT
>few|TRBJ2-5|-|TRBV28
CASSWLMGQETQYF
TGTGCCAGCAGCTGGCTCATGGGCCAAGAGACCCAGTACTTC
>few|TRBJ2-7|-|TRBV6-2/TRBV6-3
CASRSPPSYEQYF
TGTGCCAGCAGATCTCCCCCTAGCTACGAGCAGTACTTC
>many|TRBJ2-7|-|TRBV7-2
CASSLFDEQYF
TGTGCCAGCAGCTTATTCGACGAGCAGTACTTC
>-|TRBJ2-2|-|TRBV27
CASSSPWGRELFF
TGTGCCAGCAGTTCCCCCTGGGGACGGGAGCTGTTTTTT
>few|TRBJ2-2|TRBD2|TRBV28
CASSWTSGELFF
TGTGCCAGCAGTTGGACTAGCGGGGAGCTGTTTTTT
>few|TRBJ2-6|-|TRBV12-3/TRBV12-4
CASSFAGSGANVLTF
TGTGCCAGCAGTTTTGCAGGCTCTGGGGCCAACGTCCTGACTTTC
>few|TRBJ1-5|TRBD1|TRBV29-1
CSVCVGTGDQPQHF
TGCAGCGTCTGCGTTGGGACAGGGGACCAGCCCCAGCATTTT
>few|TRBJ2-1|TRBD1|TRBV5-1
CASRATGAPVNEQFF
TGCGCCAGCAGAGCTACAGGGGCCCCTGTCAATGAGCAGTTCTTC
>-|TRBJ1-2|TRBD1|TRBV4-3
CASSQDVQGVAYGYTF
TGCGCCAGCAGCCAAGACGTCCAGGGGGTAGCCTATGGCTACACCTTC
>few|TRBJ2-7|-|TRBV4-3
CASSQERATYEQYF
TGCGCCAGCAGCCAAGAGAGGGCCACCTACGAGCAGTACTTC
>-|TRBJ2-3|-|TRBV6-1
CASRSSRERSTDTQYF
TGTGCCAGCAGATCGAGCCGGGAGCGCAGCACAGATACGCAGTATTTT